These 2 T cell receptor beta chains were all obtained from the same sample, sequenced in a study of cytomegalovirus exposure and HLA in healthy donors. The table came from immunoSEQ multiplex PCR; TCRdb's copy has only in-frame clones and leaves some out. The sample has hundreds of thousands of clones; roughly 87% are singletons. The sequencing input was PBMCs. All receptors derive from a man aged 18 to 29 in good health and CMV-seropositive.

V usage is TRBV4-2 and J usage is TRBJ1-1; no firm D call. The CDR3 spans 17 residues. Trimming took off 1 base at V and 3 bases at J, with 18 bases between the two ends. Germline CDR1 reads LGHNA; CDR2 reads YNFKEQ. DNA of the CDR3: TGTGCCAGCAGCCAAGGTCTATACCTCCCGGTGGACACTGAAGCTTTCTTT. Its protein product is CASSQGLYLPVDTEAFF.

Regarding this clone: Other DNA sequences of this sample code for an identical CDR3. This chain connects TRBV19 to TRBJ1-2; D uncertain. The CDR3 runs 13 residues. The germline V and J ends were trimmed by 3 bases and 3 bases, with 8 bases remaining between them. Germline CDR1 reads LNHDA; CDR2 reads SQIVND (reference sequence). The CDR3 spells CASSIQGDYGYTF. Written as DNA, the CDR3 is TGTGCCAGTAGTATCCAAGGAGACTATGGCTACACCTTC.